This TCR beta chain was recorded in a study of graft-versus-host responses after intestinal transplantation. Regarding the study as a whole: The authors found GvH clones in recipient marrow, some appearing first in ileum or blood.

V was pared by 7 bases and J by 1 base, with 7 bases of the junction left unmatched. Germline V lookup: CDR1 SQVTM, CDR2 ANQGSEA. The CDR3 runs 13 residues. This clone has more than one count but fewer than ten. Its specificity is not known. The protocol was immunoSEQ multiplex PCR, while the TCRdb copy is restricted to in-frame clones and leaves out a portion. The table records about 51,000 clones, more than 70% of them present only once. The V and J genes are TRBV29-1 and TRBJ2-7, with TRBD1 identical over 7 bases. The source material was unstimulated CD4+ T cells sorted from spleen or lymph node cells, sampled before transplant. This TCR derives from a human donor who was the organ donor for an intestinal transplant. In DNA, the CDR3 is TGCAGCGCCACAGGGGACGGGTCCTACGAGCAGTACTTC. It translates to CSATGDGSYEQYF.